What follows are 10 T cell receptor beta chains derived from one specimen sequenced in a study of blood T cells in healthy people across ages. The authors ran a second PCR of roughly 6 to 11 cycles using a sample-barcoded 5' primer and a J-beta primer mix. TCRdb called the 5' RACE reads again in MiXCR, with one record for every CDR3 protein. The sample records roughly 900,000 distinct CDR3 sequences, roughly 50% being singletons. The sequenced sample consisted of blood. The receptors originated from a man aged 25-45 years in good health.

This chain connects TRBV28 to TRBJ2-2; 7 bases match TRBD2. Trimming at V came to 1 base and at J to 6 bases, leaving 5 bases not matched to a gene. The CDR3 extends over 15 amino acids. CDR1 is MDHEN and CDR2 is SYDVKM in the germline V gene. The CDR3 region is CASSLLRAGAGELFF. Written as DNA, the CDR3 is TGTGCCAGCAGTTTATTGCGGGCGGGGGCCGGGGAGCTGTTTTTT.

This clonotype was seen a handful of times. The chain recombines TRBV7-2 with TRBJ2-1, with 8 bases that match TRBD2. CDR1 and CDR2 (germline): SGHTA, FQGNSA. J gave up 6 bases and V 5 bases, and 6 bases lay outside the gene matches. The CDR3 extends over 14 amino acids. CDR3: CASSPLRGGNEQFF. CDR3 nucleotides: TGTGCCAGCAGCCCCCTCCGGGGGGGCAATGAGCAGTTCTTC.

This clonotype was seen a handful of times. The genes are TRBV7-2 and TRBJ2-7; 8 nucleotides line up with TRBD2. Germline CDR1 SGHTA, CDR2 FQGNSA. With 1 base clipped from V and 4 bases from J, the junction kept 3 bases outside the gene matches. This CDR3 region has 14 residues. CDR3 nucleotide sequence: TGTGCCAGCAGCTTAGATTCTAGCGGGTACGAGCAGTACTTC. Protein product: CASSLDSSGYEQYF.

V and J are TRBV20-1 and TRBJ2-2; 9 bases fit TRBD1. This CDR3 has 14 amino acids. Trimming cost V 3 bases and J 1 base; bases outside gene matches: 0. Per germline, CDR1 DFQATT and CDR2 SNEGSKA (reference sequence). The CDR3 loop reads CSARDRGNTGELFF. DNA for the CDR3: TGCAGTGCTAGGGACAGGGGGAACACCGGGGAGCTGTTTTTT.

The genes are TRBV5-1 and TRBJ1-4; D unclear. The V end was cut by 0 bases, the J end by 1 base, with 7 bases between. The germline CDR1 and CDR2 sequences are SGHRS and YFSETQ. The CDR3 sequence is 15 residues long. The CDR3 loop is CASSLDGETNEKLFF. The CDR3 DNA follows: TGCGCCAGCAGCTTGGACGGTGAAACTAATGAAAAACTGTTTTTT. The full variable domain, its missing parts supplied by reference TRBV5-1 and TRBJ1-4, is KAGVTQTPRYLIKTRGQQVTLSCSPISGHRSVSWYQQTPGQGLQFLFEYFSETQRNKGNFPGRFSGRQFSNSRSEMNVSTLELGDSALYLCASSLDGETNEKLFFGSGTQLSVL.

This clonotype came up a few times. The V call is TRBV20-1, the J call TRBJ1-2; the D gene is possibly TRBD1 (6 bases). With 1 base removed from V and 8 bases from J, the gap between germline ends came to 14 bases. From germline, CDR1 is DFQATT and CDR2 SNEGSKA (reference sequence). The CDR3 is 13 amino acids. The CDR3 region has the DNA TGCAGTGCTAGAGGAGGGGGGACTGGAGGCTACACCTTC. This gives the protein CSARGGGTGGYTF.

This chain's CDR3 is CASQTSGGSPTYQETQYF. The CDR3 coding sequence is TGTGCCAGCCAAACTAGCGGGGGGTCACCGACGTACCAAGAGACCCAGTACTTC. The V and J genes are TRBV25-1 and TRBJ2-5; 12 bases map to TRBD2. The CDR3 has 18 residues. Looked up from germline, CDR1 is MGHDK and CDR2 is SYGVNS. V shed 8 bases and J 0 bases; nucleotides not matched to a gene: 13.

The CDR3 nucleotides read TGTGCCAGCAGCTTAGCTCCGGGACAGGGGGCCGATGAGCAGTTCTTC. Amino acids: CASSLAPGQGADEQFF. The J gene is TRBJ2-1, the V gene TRBV11-2; TRBD1 agrees at 12 bases. CDR1 and CDR2 (germline): SGHAT, FQNNGV. The V gene end was trimmed by 1 base and the J gene end by 8 bases; junction bases not matched to a gene: 6. The CDR3 has 16 amino acids.

The V call is TRBV15, the J call TRBJ1-5, with a weak D call TRBD1 (5 bases). Trimming pared 2 bases from V and 5 bases from J, leaving 7 bases between. The CDR3 totals 13 residues. CDR1 and CDR2 from the germline V gene are LNHNV and YYDKDF (reference sequence). CDR3 sequence (DNA): TGTGCCACCAGCAGACAGGGAGATCAGCCCCAGCATTTT. This translates into CATSRQGDQPQHF.

The chain combines TRBV29-1 with TRBJ1-1, with D possibly being TRBD1 (6 bases). The length of the CDR3 is 10 residues. Germline V gives CDR1 SQVTM, CDR2 ANQGSEA. V was pared by 5 bases and J by 11 bases, with 12 bases between. The CDR3 sequence is CSVTGAAAFF. As DNA, the CDR3 is TGCAGCGTTACGGGGGCGGCGGCTTTCTTT.